The 8 T cell receptor beta chains reported below all come from one sample, sequenced in a study of a mutant IDH1 vaccine in newly diagnosed glioma. Assay: immunoSEQ multiplex PCR; the TCRdb copy retains only in-frame clones and omits some. The repertoire includes about 82,000 clones, approximately 85% of them detected once, and approximately 2.1% sits in the top ten. Regarding time point: week 23, last vaccination. Every vaccine dose comprised 300 ug of mutant IDH1 20-mer peptide plus topical imiquimod. These TCRs are of unknown antigen specificity. The specimen comprised PBMCs, sampled from a glioma patient whose treatment included an IDH1 peptide vaccine. These receptors came from a man aged 25-40 years with glioma. Some clones in this sample may be carry-over from other donors' samples.

The chain is built from TRBV11-2 and TRBJ2-1; no clear D. This CDR3 comprises 15 residues. CDR1 and CDR2 (germline): SGHAT, FQNNGV. The V gene lost 5 bases and the J gene lost 2 bases, with 13 bases spanning the gap. The CDR3 spells CASSQGTSPYNEQFF. The CDR3, as DNA: TGTGCCAGCAGCCAAGGAACCAGCCCCTACAATGAGCAGTTCTTC.

The V call is TRBV28, the J call TRBJ2-7; the match to TRBD1 covers 10 bases. V lost 7 bases, J lost 3 bases, and 6 bases stayed unmatched. Germline V gene sequence: CDR1 MDHEN, CDR2 SYDVKM. The CDR3 is 14 amino acids. The CDR3 bases are TGTGCCAGCATTCGTGGGGACAGGGGCTACGAGCAGTACTTC. Residues: CASIRGDRGYEQYF.

The chain joins TRBV6-5 to TRBJ2-1, with 8 bases identical to TRBD1. The CDR3 runs to 14 residues. Germline V lookup: CDR1 MNHEY, CDR2 SVGAGI. The junction had 12 bases not matched to a gene; V was cut back by 8 bases and J by 9 bases. CDR3 residues: CASGPQGASIEQFF. As DNA, the CDR3 is TGTGCCAGCGGCCCCCAGGGGGCCAGCATTGAGCAGTTCTTC.

This sequence joins TRBV4-3 and TRBJ1-1; perhaps TRBD1 as D (6 bases). CDR1 is LGHNA and CDR2 is YSLEER in the germline V gene. V shed 4 bases and J shed 0 bases, with 12 bases lying between them. CDR3 size: 15 residues. CDR3 coding DNA: TGCGCCAGCAGCCGAGAGACAGGCCTGAACACTGAAGCTTTCTTT. As protein: CASSRETGLNTEAFF.

The CDR3 sequence: CASSFPGNEQFF. The CDR3 DNA follows: TGTGCCAGCAGCTTTCCGGGGAATGAGCAGTTCTTC. This sequence joins TRBV7-3 and TRBJ2-1; TRBD2 is a possible D gene (5 bases). CDR1 is SGHTA, CDR2 FQGTGA, per germline. This CDR3 has 12 amino acids. V shed 3 bases and J shed 7 bases, with 7 bases lying between them.

The rearrangement joins TRBV7-9 to TRBJ2-1; D is possibly TRBD2 (5 bases). Germline V gene data show CDR1 as SEHNR and CDR2 as FQNEAQ (reference sequence). The CDR3 sequence is 15 residues long. V was shortened by 5 bases and J by 2 bases, with 13 bases between the two germline ends. The CDR3 loop is CASSPTRGPYNEQFF. Here the CDR3 DNA reads TGTGCCAGCAGCCCCACTAGAGGCCCCTACAATGAGCAGTTCTTC.

The gene calls are TRBV7-3 and TRBJ2-3; D is possibly TRBD1 (6 bases). This CDR3 is built from 15 residues. The V gene's germline CDR1 is SGHTA and CDR2 FQGTGA. The V end lost 5 bases, the J end lost 2 bases, and 14 bases lay between the germline ends. DNA of the CDR3: TGTGCCAGCAGCCCCCAGGGGTATTACACAGATACGCAGTATTTT. Protein: CASSPQGYYTDTQYF. Variable domain in full (rest from reference TRBV7-3 and TRBJ2-3): GAGVSQTPSNKVTEKGKYVELRCDPISGHTALYWYRQSLGQGPEFLIYFQGTGAADDSGLPNDRFFAVRPEGSVSTLKIQRTERGDSAVYLCASSPQGYYTDTQYFGPGTRLTVL.

The CDR3 nucleotides read TGTGCCAGCAGTGCGAACAATGAGCAGTTCTTC. This gives the protein CASSANNEQFF. This chain links TRBV27 with TRBJ2-1; D is uncertain. Germline CDR1 reads MNHEY; CDR2 reads SMNVEV (reference sequence). Trimming cost V 5 bases and J 5 bases, with 4 bases left between them. This CDR3 has 11 amino acids.